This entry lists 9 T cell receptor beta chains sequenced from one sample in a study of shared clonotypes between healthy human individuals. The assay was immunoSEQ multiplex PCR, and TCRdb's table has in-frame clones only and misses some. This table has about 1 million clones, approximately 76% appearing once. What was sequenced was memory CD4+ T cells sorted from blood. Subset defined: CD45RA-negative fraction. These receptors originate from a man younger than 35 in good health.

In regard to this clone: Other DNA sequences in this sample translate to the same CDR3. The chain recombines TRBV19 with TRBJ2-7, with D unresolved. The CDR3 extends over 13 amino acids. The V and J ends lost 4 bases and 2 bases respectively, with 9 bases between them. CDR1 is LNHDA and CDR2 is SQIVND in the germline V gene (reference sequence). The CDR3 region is CASSTGPTYEQYF. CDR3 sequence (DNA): TGTGCCAGTAGTACCGGGCCTACCTACGAGCAGTACTTC.

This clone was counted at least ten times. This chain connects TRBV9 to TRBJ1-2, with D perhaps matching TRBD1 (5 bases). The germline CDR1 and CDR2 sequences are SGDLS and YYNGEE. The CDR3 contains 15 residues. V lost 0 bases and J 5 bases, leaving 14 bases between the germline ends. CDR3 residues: CASSVGFQGPYGYTF. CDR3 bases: TGTGCCAGCAGCGTAGGTTTCCAGGGACCTTATGGCTACACCTTC. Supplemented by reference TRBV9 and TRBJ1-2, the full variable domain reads DSGVTQTPKHLITATGQRVTLRCSPRSGDLSVYWYQQSLDQGLQFLIQYYNGEERAKGNILERFSAQQFPDLHSELNLSSLELGDSALYFCASSVGFQGPYGYTFGSGTRLTVV.

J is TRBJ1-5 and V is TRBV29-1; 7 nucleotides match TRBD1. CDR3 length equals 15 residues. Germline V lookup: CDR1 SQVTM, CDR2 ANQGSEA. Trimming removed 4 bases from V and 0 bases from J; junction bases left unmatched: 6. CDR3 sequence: CSVVRDSNSNQPQHF. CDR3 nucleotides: TGCAGCGTTGTACGGGACAGTAATAGCAATCAGCCCCAGCATTTT.

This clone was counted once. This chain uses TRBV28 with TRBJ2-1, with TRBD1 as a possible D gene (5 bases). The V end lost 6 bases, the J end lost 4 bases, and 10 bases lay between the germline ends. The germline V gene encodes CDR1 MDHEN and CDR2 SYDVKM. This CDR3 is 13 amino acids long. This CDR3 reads CASSLDKYNEQFF. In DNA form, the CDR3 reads TGTGCCAGCAGCCTGGACAAGTACAATGAGCAGTTCTTC.

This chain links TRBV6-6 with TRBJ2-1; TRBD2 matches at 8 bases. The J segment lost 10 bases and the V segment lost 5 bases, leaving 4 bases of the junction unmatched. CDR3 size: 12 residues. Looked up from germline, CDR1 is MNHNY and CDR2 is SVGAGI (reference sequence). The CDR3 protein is CASSARGGEQFF. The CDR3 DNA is TGTGCCAGCAGTGCCCGGGGGGGCGAGCAGTTCTTC.

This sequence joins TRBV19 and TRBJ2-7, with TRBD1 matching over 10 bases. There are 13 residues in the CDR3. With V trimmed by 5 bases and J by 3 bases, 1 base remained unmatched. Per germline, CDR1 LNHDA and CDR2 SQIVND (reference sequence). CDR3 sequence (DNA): TGTGCCAGTAGTTGGGACAGGGGCTACGAGCAGTACTTC. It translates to CASSWDRGYEQYF.

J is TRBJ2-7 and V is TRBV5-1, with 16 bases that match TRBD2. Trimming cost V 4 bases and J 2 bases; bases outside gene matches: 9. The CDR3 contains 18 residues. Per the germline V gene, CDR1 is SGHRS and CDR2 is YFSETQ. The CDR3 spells CASSQGLAGGQDPYEQYF. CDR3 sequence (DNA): TGCGCCAGCAGCCAGGGACTAGCGGGGGGGCAGGACCCCTACGAGCAGTACTTC.

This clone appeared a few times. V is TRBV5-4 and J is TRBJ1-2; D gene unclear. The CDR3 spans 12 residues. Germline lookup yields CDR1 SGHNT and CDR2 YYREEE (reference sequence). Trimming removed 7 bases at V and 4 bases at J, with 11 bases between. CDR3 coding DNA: TGTGCCAGCCAGGCTGAGAGCTATGGCTACACCTTC. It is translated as CASQAESYGYTF.

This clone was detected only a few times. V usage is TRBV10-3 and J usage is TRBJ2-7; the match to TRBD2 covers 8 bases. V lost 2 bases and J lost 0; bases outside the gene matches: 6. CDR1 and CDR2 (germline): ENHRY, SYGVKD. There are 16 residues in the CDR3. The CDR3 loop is CAISEREGRGSYEQYF. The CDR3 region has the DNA TGTGCCATCAGTGAGCGGGAGGGCCGGGGCTCCTACGAGCAGTACTTC.